What follows is one T cell receptor beta chain and its context. Unique molecular identifiers were used to barcode this TCRbeta library. TCRdb re-derived calls from the PCR reads in MiXCR, one entry per CDR3 protein. Of just under 550,000 distinct CDR3 sequences in the sample, roughly 18% were seen once. The CDR3 is 14 residues long. Germline-derived CDR1 and CDR2 are SQVTM and ANQGSEA. The V and J ends lost 6 bases and 4 bases, in that order; junction bases with no gene match: 8. This record comes from a study of T-cell reconstitution after alpha-beta-depleted transplantation in children. The receptor comes from a human donor who donated a stem cell graft to a child with acute lymphoblastic leukemia. Sequencing was performed on PBMCs from the stem cell graft donor, taken from the stem cell graft. The chain employs TRBV29-1 and TRBJ1-5, with TRBD1 identical over 8 bases. For the CDR3, the DNA is TGCAGCGTCAGACAGGGGTTGGGTAATCAGCCCCAGCATTTT. The encoded protein is CSVRQGLGNQPQHF.